The 30 T cell receptor beta chains in this list originate from one sample, sequenced in a study of CD8+CD57+ T cells in acquired aplastic anemia. Genomic DNA was employed as the template in profiling TCR beta VDJ and CDR3. TCRdb independently ran MiXCR on the reads; one entry per CDR3 protein. The sample holds 220,000 or so distinct CDR3 sequences, roughly two thirds seen once. Previously, flow cytometry had revealed CD8+CD57+ cell expansion in the patients chosen for sequencing. The source material was sorted CD4+, CD8+, or CD8+CD57+ T cells (not recorded which) from PBMCs. These receptor sequences come from a human donor with aplastic anemia.

The rearrangement uses TRBV15 and TRBJ2-1; the D gene could be TRBD1 or TRBD2 (5 bases each). Trimming cost V 8 bases and J 4 bases, with 12 bases left between them. The CDR3 contains 13 residues. Germline V gives CDR1 LNHNV, CDR2 YYDKDF (reference sequence). The CDR3 reads CATRSGGYNEQFF. DNA of the CDR3: TGTGCCACCCGAAGTGGGGGATACAATGAGCAGTTCTTC. The entire variable domain, with the rest obtained from reference TRBV15 and TRBJ2-1, is as follows: DAMVIQNPRYQVTQFGKPVTLSCSQTLNHNVMYWYQQKSSQAPKLLFHYYDKDFNNEADTPDNFQSRRPNTSFCFLDIRSPGLGDTAMYLCATRSGGYNEQFFGPGTRLTVL.

This rearrangement joins TRBV5-1 to TRBJ1-6; D is perhaps TRBD1 (6 bases). The CDR3 is 15 amino acids. The germline gives CDR1 SGHRS, CDR2 YFSETQ. V lost 0 bases and J 9 bases, leaving 13 bases between the germline ends. CDR3 residues: CASSLDGGGGSPLHF. The CDR3 region has the DNA TGCGCCAGCAGCTTGGACGGGGGAGGGGGTTCACCCCTCCACTTT.

The chain joins TRBV7-9 to TRBJ2-1; TRBD2 aligns across 10 bases. This CDR3 is built from 16 residues. The J segment lost 7 bases and the V segment lost 2 bases, leaving 8 bases of the junction unmatched. The germline V gene encodes CDR1 SEHNR and CDR2 FQNEAQ (reference sequence). Written as DNA, the CDR3 is TGTGCCAGCAGCTTAAGTCTAGCGGGGGCAGTGAATGAGCAGTTCTTC. This gives the protein CASSLSLAGAVNEQFF.

This chain links TRBV5-6 with TRBJ1-1, with 9 bases matching TRBD1. CDR3 length: 13 amino acids. J lost 4 bases, V lost 3 bases, and 1 base had no gene match. The germline V gene has CDR1 SGHDT and CDR2 YYEEEE. CDR3 in amino acids: CASSWTGATEAFF. For the CDR3, the DNA is TGTGCCAGCAGCTGGACAGGGGCCACTGAAGCTTTCTTT.

This chain joins TRBV7-9 and TRBJ2-5; 7 bases agree with TRBD2. CDR3 length: 15 residues. Germline V gene data show CDR1 as SEHNR and CDR2 as FQNEAQ (reference sequence). The junction had 11 bases not matched to a gene; V was cut back by 5 bases and J by 5 bases. The CDR3 DNA reads TGTGCCAGCAGCCTAGGGACTAACCTTCGGGAGACCCAGTACTTC. It yields the protein CASSLGTNLRETQYF.

The table lists this clonotype with many counts. The chain's CDR3 is CASSLAETQYF. The CDR3 DNA sequence: TGTGCCAGCAGCTTAGCCGAGACCCAGTACTTC. V usage is TRBV7-9 and J usage is TRBJ2-5; D unresolved. V dropped 0 bases and J dropped 5 bases, with 1 base sitting between them. The CDR3 runs to 11 residues. The V gene's germline CDR1 is SEHNR and CDR2 FQNEAQ (reference sequence).

This clonotype has just one count. The J gene is TRBJ1-6, the V gene TRBV2; perhaps TRBD1 as D (5 bases). Germline CDR1 SNHLY, CDR2 FYNNEI. V lost 6 bases and J lost 10, with 13 bases in between. The CDR3 is 13 residues long. The CDR3 spells CASRGAFGSPLHF. The CDR3 DNA follows: TGTGCCAGCAGAGGGGCGTTCGGGTCACCCCTCCACTTT.

This rearrangement joins TRBV24-1 to TRBJ2-1, with 7 bases identical to TRBD2. The CDR3 runs 14 residues. The V gene end was trimmed by 4 bases and the J gene end by 6 bases; junction bases not matched to a gene: 5. The V gene's germline CDR1 is KGHDR and CDR2 SFDVKD. CDR3 sequence: CATSETGGGNEQFF. DNA of the CDR3: TGTGCCACCAGTGAAACGGGAGGTGGCAATGAGCAGTTCTTC.

CDR3 in amino acids: CAARQAPGNTIYF. CDR3 bases: TGTGCCGCCCGTCAGGCCCCTGGAAACACCATATATTTT. J is TRBJ1-3 and V is TRBV19; D not resolved. Germline V gene lookup returns CDR1 LNHDA and CDR2 SQIVND (reference sequence). Trimming removed 11 bases at V and 2 bases at J, with 13 bases between. The CDR3 length is 13 residues.

The chain uses TRBV10-3 and TRBJ1-2; no definite D call. The CDR3 has 12 amino acids. The germline CDR1 and CDR2 sequences are ENHRY and SYGVKD. Deletions cut 3 bases from V and 8 bases from J, with 10 bases between. The DNA for the CDR3 is TGTGCCATCAGTGAAGGTAGGGCCGGCTACACCTTC. It translates to CAISEGRAGYTF.

The chain recombines TRBV20-1 with TRBJ2-1; maybe TRBD2 (6 bases). Trimming pared 3 bases from V and 8 bases from J, leaving 11 bases between. In germline, CDR1 is DFQATT, CDR2 SNEGSKA (reference sequence). CDR3 length: 12 amino acids. The CDR3 bases are TGCAGTGCTAGGAGACTAGTCGATGAGCAGTTCTTC. Protein product: CSARRLVDEQFF.

The gene calls are TRBV7-2 and TRBJ2-3, with D perhaps TRBD1 (5 bases). CDR1 is SGHTA and CDR2 is FQGNSA in the germline V gene. V lost 6 bases and J lost 2, with 12 bases in between. The CDR3 runs 14 residues. CDR3: CASRPDSYTDTQYF. The CDR3 DNA reads TGTGCCAGCAGACCCGACAGCTACACAGATACGCAGTATTTT. Full variable domain (missing parts from reference TRBV7-2 and TRBJ2-3): GAGVSQSPSNKVTEKGKDVELRCDPISGHTALYWYRQSLGQGLEFLIYFQGNSAPDKSGLPSDRFSAERTGGSVSTLTIQRTQQEDSAVYLCASRPDSYTDTQYFGPGTRLTVL.

This clonotype was seen at least ten times. The rearrangement joins TRBV28 to TRBJ1-2; 8 bases fit TRBD1. Germline lookup yields CDR1 MDHEN and CDR2 SYDVKM. J was trimmed by 4 bases and V by 5 bases; bases with no gene match: 6. The CDR3 consists of 14 residues. The CDR3 is CASSPWTGSYGYTF. The CDR3, as DNA: TGTGCCAGCAGTCCCTGGACAGGGAGCTATGGCTACACCTTC.

As regards this clonotype: At one end, the junction sequence differs from germline, possibly due to a read error. The chain uses TRBV5-1 and TRBJ2-7, with 9 bases fitting TRBD1. The CDR3 is 13 residues long. From germline, CDR1 is SGHRS and CDR2 YFSETQ. In DNA form, the CDR3 reads TGTGCCAGCAGCAGGGACAGGGCCCACGAGCAGTACTTC. This sequence encodes CASSRDRAHEQYF.

The table lists this clonotype with many counts. This rearrangement joins TRBV4-2 to TRBJ2-7; D is perhaps TRBD1 (5 bases). Trimming took 3 bases from V and 3 from J, leaving 15 bases between them. The CDR3 is 15 residues long. Germline V CDR1 and CDR2: LGHNA, YNFKEQ. CDR3 protein: CASSQYWTTFYEQYF. The CDR3, as DNA: TGTGCCAGCAGCCAGTACTGGACAACCTTCTACGAGCAGTACTTC.

V usage is TRBV7-9 and J usage is TRBJ1-1; D not resolved. CDR1 is SEHNR and CDR2 is FQNEAQ in the germline V gene (reference sequence). Trimming stripped 5 bases from V and 4 bases from J, with 5 bases between. The CDR3 covers 11 residues. Here the CDR3 reads CASSLFTEAFF. CDR3 in DNA: TGTGCCAGCAGCCTCTTCACTGAAGCTTTCTTT.

J is TRBJ1-1 and V is TRBV2, with a tentative D call TRBD1 (5 bases). This CDR3 spans 15 amino acids. Trimming removed 6 bases at V and 1 base at J, with 15 bases between. In germline, CDR1 is SNHLY, CDR2 FYNNEI. Here the CDR3 DNA reads TGTGCCAGCAGCCCCTTAGGGGTCACGAACACTGAAGCTTTCTTT. This translates into CASSPLGVTNTEAFF.

This clonotype appeared a single time. The chain carries TRBV7-6 and TRBJ2-7; D uncertain. Germline V gives CDR1 SGHVS, CDR2 FNYEAQ. V was cut by 5 bases and J by 5 bases, with 16 bases left in between. This CDR3 is built from 14 residues. The CDR3 sequence is CASSRVFSSDEQYF. CDR3 nucleotide sequence: TGTGCCAGCAGCCGGGTATTTTCCTCGGACGAGCAGTACTTC.

The genes are TRBV9 and TRBJ2-1; D is unclear. CDR3 size: 13 residues. The V gene lost 0 bases and the J gene lost 7 bases, with 8 bases spanning the gap. In germline, CDR1 is SGDLS, CDR2 YYNGEE. The CDR3 protein is CASSVGFKNEQFF. As DNA, the CDR3 is TGTGCCAGCAGCGTAGGGTTTAAGAATGAGCAGTTCTTC.

V usage is TRBV10-2 and J usage is TRBJ2-3; 12 nucleotides match TRBD2. This CDR3 is built from 16 residues. Trimming removed 4 bases from V and 0 bases from J; junction bases left unmatched: 2. Germline lookup yields CDR1 WSHSY and CDR2 SAAADI. DNA for the CDR3: TGCGCCAGCAGTGCCGGGACTAGCGGGAGCACAGATACGCAGTATTTT. Translated, it gives CASSAGTSGSTDTQYF.

Many counts were recorded for this clonotype. Relative to the germline gene, one junction end is altered; a read error may explain this. The chain has TRBV7-9 and TRBJ2-5; a possible D gene is TRBD2 (5 bases). This CDR3 is 13 amino acids long. CDR1 is SEHNR and CDR2 is FQNEAQ in the germline V gene (reference sequence). This chain's CDR3 is CASTLSGLETQYF. CDR3 in DNA: TGTGCCAGCACCTTAAGCGGCTTGGAGACCCAGTACTTC.

This chain uses TRBV24-1 with TRBJ2-7; no clear D. The V end lost 3 bases, the J end lost 2 bases, and 7 bases lay between the germline ends. The length of the CDR3 is 13 residues. The V gene's germline CDR1 is KGHDR and CDR2 SFDVKD. CDR3 sequence (DNA): TGTGCCACCAGTGATACAAAGACCTACGAGCAGTACTTC. It specifies CATSDTKTYEQYF.

The chain employs TRBV7-9 and TRBJ2-7, with 9 positions matching TRBD2. The trim removed 5 bases at V and 4 bases at J, leaving 6 bases unmatched. Germline CDR1 SEHNR, CDR2 FQNEAQ (reference sequence). The CDR3 totals 14 residues. DNA for the CDR3: TGTGCCAGCAGCGGGGGACTAGCTATATACGAGCAGTACTTC. This gives the protein CASSGGLAIYEQYF.

This clonotype was observed a handful of times. The chain employs TRBV20-1 and TRBJ2-3, with D uncertain. The V end was cut by 2 bases, the J end by 4 bases, with 7 bases between. The CDR3 is 12 residues long. Germline CDR1 is DFQATT and CDR2 is SNEGSKA (reference sequence). The CDR3 sequence is CSARQLPDTQYF. The CDR3, as DNA: TGCAGTGCTAGACAGTTGCCAGATACGCAGTATTTT.

The V call is TRBV10-1, the J call TRBJ2-7, with D possibly being TRBD2 (6 bases). This CDR3 contains 17 residues. The germline V gene encodes CDR1 WNHNN and CDR2 SYGVQD (reference sequence). V was trimmed by 3 bases and J by 5 bases, leaving 23 bases between them. In nucleotides, the CDR3 is TGCGCCAGCAGTGATGCCGGGGCCGGCGCGGGGATGAACGAGCAGTACTTC. It codes for CASSDAGAGAGMNEQYF.

In this sample, this clonotype turned up a few times. V and J are TRBV9 and TRBJ1-2; D may be TRBD1 (5 bases). CDR1 and CDR2 from the germline V gene are SGDLS and YYNGEE. The CDR3 runs to 15 residues. Trimming left V 2 bases short and J 4 bases short, with 15 bases between. This CDR3 reads CASSVTRDSPYGYTF. The CDR3 DNA is TGTGCCAGCAGCGTCACCAGGGATTCCCCCTATGGCTACACCTTC. The variable domain in full, with the rest retrieved from reference TRBV9 and TRBJ1-2, is DSGVTQTPKHLITATGQRVTLRCSPRSGDLSVYWYQQSLDQGLQFLIQYYNGEERAKGNILERFSAQQFPDLHSELNLSSLELGDSALYFCASSVTRDSPYGYTFGSGTRLTVV.

V gene TRBV20-1 combines with J gene TRBJ2-7, with D hard to call. CDR1 is DFQATT and CDR2 is SNEGSKA in the germline V gene (reference sequence). The CDR3 length is 10 residues. Trimming cost V 2 bases and J 3 bases, with 2 bases left between them. This chain's CDR3 is CSARLYEQYF. Here the CDR3 DNA reads TGCAGTGCTAGACTCTACGAGCAGTACTTC.

The chain joins TRBV9 to TRBJ2-7; D not resolved. Germline V gene sequence: CDR1 SGDLS, CDR2 YYNGEE. V lost 0 bases and J lost 0, with 10 bases in between. This CDR3 has 15 residues. CDR3 in DNA: TGTGCCAGCAGCGTAGCAGCACTGAGCTCCTACGAGCAGTACTTC. It encodes CASSVAALSSYEQYF. The full variable domain, in which reference TRBV9 and TRBJ2-7 provide the parts outside the CDR3, is DSGVTQTPKHLITATGQRVTLRCSPRSGDLSVYWYQQSLDQGLQFLIQYYNGEERAKGNILERFSAQQFPDLHSELNLSSLELGDSALYFCASSVAALSSYEQYFGPGTRLTVT.

This clonotype has a handful of counts. This chain connects TRBV24-1 to TRBJ2-7, with D possibly being TRBD2 (5 bases). The CDR3 loop spans 15 amino acids. The germline V gene has CDR1 KGHDR and CDR2 SFDVKD. V lost 5 bases, J lost 6 bases, and 19 bases lay in between. CDR3 coding DNA: TGTGCCACCAGTGTCCGGACCGCGGAGGTTTGCGAGCAGTACTTC. Its translation: CATSVRTAEVCEQYF.

The chain uses TRBV7-6 and TRBJ2-7; D perhaps matches TRBD2 (7 bases). The CDR3 contains 15 residues. Germline values: CDR1 SGHVS, CDR2 FNYEAQ. Trimming removed 3 bases from V and 0 bases from J, with 12 bases in between. CDR3 amino acids: CASSLGGPRSYEQYF. The CDR3 nucleotides read TGTGCCAGCAGCTTGGGGGGGCCGCGCTCCTACGAGCAGTACTTC.